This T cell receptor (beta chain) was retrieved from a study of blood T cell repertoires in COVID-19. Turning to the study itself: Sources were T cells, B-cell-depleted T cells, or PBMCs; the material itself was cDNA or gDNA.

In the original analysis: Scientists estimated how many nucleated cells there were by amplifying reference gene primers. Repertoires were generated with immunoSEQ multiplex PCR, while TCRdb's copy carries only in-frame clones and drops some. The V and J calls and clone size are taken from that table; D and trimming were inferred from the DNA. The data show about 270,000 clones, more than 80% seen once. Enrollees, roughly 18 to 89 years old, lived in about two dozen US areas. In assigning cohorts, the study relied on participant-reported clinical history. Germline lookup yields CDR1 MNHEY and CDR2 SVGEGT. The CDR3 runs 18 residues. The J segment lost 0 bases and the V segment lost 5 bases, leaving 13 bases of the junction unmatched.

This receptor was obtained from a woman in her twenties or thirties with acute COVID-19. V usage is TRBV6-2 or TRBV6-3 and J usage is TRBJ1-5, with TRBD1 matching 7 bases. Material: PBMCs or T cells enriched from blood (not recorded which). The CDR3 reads CASSQLGQTLYSNQPQHF. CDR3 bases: TGTGCCAGCAGTCAGTTGGGACAGACCCTTTATAGCAATCAGCCCCAGCATTTT.